The TCR beta chain described here comes from a study of technical replicates of blood from a few donors. Trimming shortened V by 5 bases and J by 6 bases, and 13 bases separated the two germline ends. Germline V gene lookup returns CDR1 WSHSY and CDR2 SAAADI. The CDR3 is made up of 13 amino acids. Clones were read by immunoSEQ multiplex PCR, and TCRdb kept only the in-frame ones, dropping some. The repertoire holds about 79,000 clones, with about 91% as singletons. The specimen sequenced was T cells isolated from PBMCs. The sequence was collected from a human donor in good health. Some clones in this sample may be carry-over from other donors' samples. The chain links TRBV10-2 to TRBJ1-2; the D gene is possibly TRBD1 (6 bases). The CDR3 sequence: CASSPTGRDGYTF. Written as DNA, the CDR3 is TGCGCCAGCAGTCCGACAGGCAGGGATGGCTACACCTTC.